This T cell receptor (beta chain) was recovered during a study of blood T cell dynamics during melanoma immunotherapy. Generated by immunoSEQ multiplex PCR, the TCRdb table keeps only in-frame clones and is missing some. The sample records roughly 22,000 clones, approximately 90% being singletons. V was pared by 0 bases and J by 8 bases, with 5 bases of the junction left unmatched. This CDR3 contains 14 residues. The germline gives CDR1 MNHEY, CDR2 SVGAGI. Indicated time point: pre-treatment baseline. Patients with prior systemic cancer treatment, concomitant immunosuppressants, or other active malignancies were excluded.

Here the sequenced sample was blood, taken from a patient treated with checkpoint blockade. The sequence was collected from a human donor with melanoma. V gene TRBV6-5 combines with J gene TRBJ1-2; 8 bases map to TRBD1. CDR3 in DNA: TGTGCCAGCAGTTACTCGGACAGGGCACGGGGCTACACCTTC. Protein sequence: CASSYSDRARGYTF.